This T cell receptor beta chain was captured by sequencing in a study of T cells after yellow fever vaccination. Study-wide findings and caveats: From the bulk population, abundant clonotypes could contaminate and appear within FACS-sorted repertoires.

This clonotype was observed a few times. Its antigen is not identified. A universal primer site and UMIs were added as TCR cDNA was made by 5'RACE template switching. One entry per CDR3 protein results from TCRdb running MiXCR on the 5' RACE reads. The table records 280,000 or so distinct CDR3 sequences, around 10% of them present only once. The CDR3 totals 11 residues. V lost 6 bases and J lost 12, with 9 bases in between. The chain links TRBV12-3 or TRBV12-4 to TRBJ1-6; unclear D gene. Sequencing was performed on CD4+ T cells sorted from PBMCs, taken 5 days after the yellow fever booster vaccination. This clonotype originated in a man aged 18 to 29 who received the YFV17D yellow fever vaccine. CDR3 amino acids: CASRERGPLHF. The CDR3 nucleotides read TGTGCCAGCAGGGAACGTGGACCCCTCCACTTT.